This is a list of T cell receptor beta chains from one sample in a study of blood T cell repertoires in COVID-19. Using immunoSEQ multiplex PCR, the repertoire was profiled, and TCRdb retains in-frame clones only, with some absent. Among over 150,000 clones, roughly nine tenths were seen once, and the ten largest hold 0.5% to 0.55%. The specimen sequenced was peripheral blood. The receptor set was obtained from a man aged 50-59 years with acute or convalescent COVID-19. CDR3s include the opening cysteine and the closing phenylalanine or tryptophan. Fields, in order: D gene, J gene, clone size, V gene, CDR3 protein, CDR3 DNA. D genes are given only for firm matches. Clone size is stated in some rows and not others, as once, few, many or a class when expanded.

NA | TRBJ1-4 | NA | TRBV11-1 | CASSSSVANEKLFF | TGTGCCAGCAGCTCTTCCGTTGCTAATGAAAAACTGTTTTTT
TRBD2 | TRBJ2-2 | NA | TRBV2 | CASRRESDTGELFF | TGTGCCAGCAGGCGGGAGTCTGACACCGGGGAGCTGTTTTTT
NA | TRBJ1-4 | once | TRBV27 | CASSLAQEINEKLFF | TGTGCCAGCAGTTTAGCGCAGGAAATCAATGAAAAACTGTTTTTT
TRBD1 | TRBJ1-4 | NA | TRBV18 | CASSPQGAVEKLFF | TGTGCCAGCTCACCACAGGGGGCGGTTGAAAAACTGTTTTTT
NA | TRBJ2-7 | NA | TRBV7-2 | CASSLQGNSYEQYF | TGTGCCAGCAGCTTACAGGGTAACTCCTACGAGCAGTACTTC
TRBD1 | TRBJ1-2 | NA | TRBV5-1 | CASRRTGGTNYGYTF | TGCGCCAGCAGAAGGACAGGGGGGACTAACTATGGCTACACCTTC
NA | TRBJ1-4 | NA | TRBV25-1 | CASSTRTGVNEKLFF | TGTGCCAGCAGTACAAGGACGGGGGTTAATGAAAAACTGTTTTTT
NA | TRBJ1-3 | NA | TRBV6-5 | CASSSSGLSGNTIYF | TGTGCCAGCAGTTCGTCAGGGCTCTCTGGAAACACCATATATTTT
TRBD2 | TRBJ2-5 | NA | TRBV30 | CAWTSGVSETQYF | TGTGCCTGGACTAGCGGGGTGTCAGAGACCCAGTACTTC
NA | TRBJ2-1 | NA | TRBV19 | CASTGRPANEQFF | TGTGCCAGCACAGGACGTCCGGCTAATGAGCAGTTCTTC
TRBD1 | TRBJ1-2 | NA | TRBV25-1 | CASSETGRMNYGYTF | TGTGCCAGCAGTGAGACAGGGAGGATGAACTATGGCTACACCTTC
TRBD1 | TRBJ1-5 | NA | TRBV7-2 | CASSLDRGRGQPQHF | TGTGCCAGCAGCTTGGACAGGGGGCGAGGTCAGCCCCAGCATTTT
TRBD2 | TRBJ2-2 | NA | TRBV28 | CASRDPQRLATGELFF | TGTGCCAGCCGGGATCCTCAAAGACTAGCAACCGGGGAGCTGTTTTTT
TRBD2 | TRBJ2-1 | NA | TRBV6-5 | CASRPLAGGDNEQFF | TGTGCCAGCAGGCCCCTAGCGGGGGGGGACAATGAGCAGTTCTTC
NA | TRBJ2-7 | NA | TRBV6-5 | CASSRLEGPPYEQYF | TGTGCCAGCAGCCGCTTGGAGGGCCCTCCCTACGAGCAGTACTTC